This TCR beta chain stems from a study of blood T cell repertoires in COVID-19. In the study overall: Sites in the United States, Italy and Spain provided acute and convalescent COVID-19 samples. T cells, B-cell-depleted T cells, or PBMCs provided the cDNA or gDNA that served as material.

In the study's own analysis: For nucleated cells, counts were estimated from reference gene primer amplification. Using immunoSEQ multiplex PCR, the repertoire was profiled, and TCRdb retains in-frame clones only, with some absent. V and J calls and clone size are as listed in that table; D and trimming were resolved from the DNA. In the table there are over 85,000 clones, 65% to 90% of which are singletons. Sequenced sample: peripheral blood. The clonotype was recovered from a woman aged 60-70 years with acute or convalescent COVID-19.

CDR3 sequence: CANAGAFSTDTQYF. The CDR3 nucleotides are TGTGCCAACGCGGGGGCTTTTTCCACAGATACGCAGTATTTT. The genes are TRBV21-1 and TRBJ2-3; the table names TRBD2, a call not compared with the DNA. TRBV21-1 is an annotated pseudogene. The CDR3 contains 14 residues.